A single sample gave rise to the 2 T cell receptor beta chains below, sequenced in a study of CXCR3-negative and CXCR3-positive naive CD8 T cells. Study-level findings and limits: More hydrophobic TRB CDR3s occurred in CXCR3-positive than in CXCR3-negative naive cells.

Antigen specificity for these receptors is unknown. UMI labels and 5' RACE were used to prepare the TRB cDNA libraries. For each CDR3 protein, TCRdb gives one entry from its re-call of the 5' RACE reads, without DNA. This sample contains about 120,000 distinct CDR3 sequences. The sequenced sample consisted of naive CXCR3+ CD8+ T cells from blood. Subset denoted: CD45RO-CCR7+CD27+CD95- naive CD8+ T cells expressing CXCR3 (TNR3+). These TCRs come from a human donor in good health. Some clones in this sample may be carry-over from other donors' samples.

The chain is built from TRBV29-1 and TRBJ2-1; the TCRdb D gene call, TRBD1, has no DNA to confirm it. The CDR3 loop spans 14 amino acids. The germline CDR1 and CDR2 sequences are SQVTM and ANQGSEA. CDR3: CSVESGWGDNEQFF.

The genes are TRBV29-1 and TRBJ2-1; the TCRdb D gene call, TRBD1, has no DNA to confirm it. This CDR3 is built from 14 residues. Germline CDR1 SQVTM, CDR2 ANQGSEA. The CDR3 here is CSVSSGGEGNEQFF.